These T cell receptor beta chains were read from a single sample in a study of blood T cells in healthy people across ages. TCRdb passed the 5' RACE reads through MiXCR, listing each CDR3 protein once. The top ten hold about 10% of the sample, which has more than 750,000 distinct CDR3 sequences, about 27% seen once. In addition, the sample was reused for a study of T cells of mothers and their children.

Sequencing input: blood. The receptor set was obtained from a middle-aged woman in good health. CDR3s include the opening cysteine and the closing phenylalanine or tryptophan. D genes are given only for firm matches. Clone size is not always given. Where it is, it says once, few, many or a class for expanded clones.

>TRBJ2-7|TRBD2|few|TRBV2
TGTGCCAGCAGTGAGTTTGGCGGGGGGGCCTACGAGCAGTACTTC
CASSEFGGGAYEQYF
>TRBJ1-2|NA|NA|TRBV9
TGTGCCAGCAGCCACATTGGGGGTCAGGGCTACACCTTC
CASSHIGGQGYTF
>TRBJ2-1|TRBD2|few|TRBV14
TGTGCCAGCAGCCGAAGACTAGCGGGGGGGCTAAGGGACAATGAGCAGTTCTTC
CASSRRLAGGLRDNEQFF
>TRBJ1-2|TRBD1|few|TRBV7-8
TGTGCCAGCAGCTTAGTCCAGGGGGCGAGCTATGGCTACACCTTC
CASSLVQGASYGYTF
>TRBJ1-1|TRBD1|NA|TRBV3-1
TGTGCCAGCAGCCACTGGACAGGGAACACTGAAGCTTTCTTT
CASSHWTGNTEAFF
>TRBJ2-7|NA|once|TRBV7-9
TGTGCCAGCAGCTTAATGGTTGCCGAGCAGTACTTC
CASSLMVAEQYF
>TRBJ2-7|TRBD2|few|TRBV6-2/TRBV6-3
TGTGCCAGCAGTCCGTCGTCCGGGACTATCTCCCACGAGCAGTACTTC
CASSPSSGTISHEQYF
>TRBJ2-1|NA|many|TRBV20-1
TGCAGTGCTAGAGATCAGCGGGTCGAGCAGTTCTTC
CSARDQRVEQFF
>TRBJ2-3|TRBD2|many|TRBV7-7
TGTGCTAGCAGCCCCTTAGCGGGGGGGGTCACAGATACGCAGTATTTT
CASSPLAGGVTDTQYF
>TRBJ1-4|NA|many|TRBV12-3/TRBV12-4
TGTGCCAGCAGTTTCTCCACCGGGAATGAAAAACTGTTTTTT
CASSFSTGNEKLFF
>TRBJ1-2|NA|few|TRBV13
TGTGCCAGCAGCTTAGAATATCAGTTTGACGTCACCTTC
CASSLEYQFDVTF
>TRBJ2-5|NA|NA|TRBV7-7
TGTGCCAGCAGCCCATCGTGGACAGTGGAGGAGACCCAGTACTTC
CASSPSWTVEETQYF
>TRBJ2-3|NA|NA|TRBV20-1
TGCAGTGCGCTAGGGGGGGGAGTTTCAGATACGCAGTATTTT
CSALGGGVSDTQYF
>TRBJ2-3|NA|NA|TRBV24-1
TGTGCCACCAGTGATAATCCAGATACGCAGTATTTT
CATSDNPDTQYF
>TRBJ2-5|NA|many|TRBV7-2
TGTGCCAGCAAAGGAGGGGTGTCCAAAGAGACCCAGTACTTC
CASKGGVSKETQYF
>TRBJ2-7|NA|many|TRBV7-3
TGTGCCAGCAGCCCCGAACCGGGACCCTACGAGCAGTACTTC
CASSPEPGPYEQYF
>TRBJ1-6|TRBD1|NA|TRBV4-2
TGTGCCAGCAGCTCCCAGGGGGGCAGCTCCTATAATTCACCCCTCCACTTT
CASSSQGGSSYNSPLHF
>TRBJ2-1|NA|NA|TRBV27
TGTGCCAGCAGTTTTGAGGTAGAGCAGTTCTTC
CASSFEVEQFF
>TRBJ2-7|TRBD2|many|TRBV6-1
TGTGCCAGCAGTGAAAGGTCCGGACTAGAGGGCTACGAGCAGTACTTC
CASSERSGLEGYEQYF
>TRBJ2-1|TRBD2|few|TRBV25-1
TGTGCCAGCAGTGAAAGTTTGGGGGGGACGCGCGGGCAGTTCTTC
CASSESLGGTRGQFF
>TRBJ2-3|NA|NA|TRBV5-1
TGCGCCAGCAGCTTGACGGAGAGGCAGTCTCCCACAGATACGCAGTATTTT
CASSLTERQSPTDTQYF
>TRBJ1-5|NA|NA|TRBV20-1
TGCAGTGCTAGGGGTCAGGGTATTCCCAATTATAGCAATCAGCCCCAGCATTTT
CSARGQGIPNYSNQPQHF
>TRBJ2-7|NA|NA|TRBV20-1
TGCAGTGCTAGAGAAGGACCGGGGGTGGGTGAGCAGTACTTC
CSAREGPGVGEQYF
>TRBJ1-4|NA|NA|TRBV4-1
TGCGCCAGCAGCCAAGATGCGCGGGTTCGTGGTGAAAAACTGTTTTTT
CASSQDARVRGEKLFF
>TRBJ2-7|TRBD2|many|TRBV28
TGTGCCAGCAAATCCCCATCGGCGGGAGGGACCTACGAGCAGTACTTC
CASKSPSAGGTYEQYF
>TRBJ2-7|NA|many|TRBV7-9
TGTGCCAGCGGGGGGAGCTCCTACGAGCAGTACTTC
CASGGSSYEQYF
>TRBJ1-3|NA|once|TRBV12-3/TRBV12-4
TGTGCCAGCAGTTTGGTCGTCGTAGGAAACACCATATATTTT
CASSLVVVGNTIYF
>TRBJ1-1|NA|few|TRBV20-1
TGCAGTGCTAGAGACATCGGGTACCCGGCGGCTTTCTTT
CSARDIGYPAAFF
>TRBJ1-5|TRBD1|NA|TRBV20-1
TGCAGTGCCTGGGGACAGGGGGATGTTCAGCCCCAGCATTTT
CSAWGQGDVQPQHF
>TRBJ2-1|NA|many|TRBV29-1
TGCAGCGTTGGCGGGAACTACAATGAGCAGTTCTTC
CSVGGNYNEQFF
>TRBJ2-3|TRBD2|few|TRBV7-6
TGTGCCAGCAGCTCCCTTAGCGGGGGGAATGGGGAGGATACGCAGTATTTT
CASSSLSGGNGEDTQYF
>TRBJ1-5|NA|few|TRBV7-2
TGTGCCAGCAGCTTATGGGGGAATAGCAATCAGCCCCAGCATTTT
CASSLWGNSNQPQHF
>TRBJ1-5|NA|NA|TRBV7-9
TGTGCCAGCAGCCCGACAGATGGGCCCCAGCATTTT
CASSPTDGPQHF
>TRBJ1-3|NA|NA|TRBV30
TGTGCCTGGAGAAATAGCGGAGGAAACACCATATATTTT
CAWRNSGGNTIYF
>TRBJ2-1|NA|few|TRBV15
TGTGCCACCAGCAGAGATGTCCTAGCGGAGCAGTTCTTC
CATSRDVLAEQFF
>TRBJ2-3|TRBD2|NA|TRBV12-3/TRBV12-4
TGTGCCAGTAGCCGGGGGGTAGAGGTGCAGTATTTT
CASSRGVEVQYF
>TRBJ1-1|NA|NA|TRBV28
TGTGCCAGCGGGATCAGGCGGCCGAACACTGAAGCTTTCTTT
CASGIRRPNTEAFF
>TRBJ2-5|NA|NA|TRBV3-1
TGTGCCAGCAGCCTCAGCGCGGAGACCCAGTACTTC
CASSLSAETQYF
>TRBJ2-7|TRBD2|many|TRBV7-2
TGTGCCAGCAGCCGGGAGGGCAGGGGACGCTACGAGCAGTACTTC
CASSREGRGRYEQYF
>TRBJ2-5|NA|NA|TRBV6-5
TGTGCCAGCAGTACAACGGAAGAGACCCAGTACTTC
CASSTTEETQYF
>TRBJ1-2|NA|few|TRBV27
TGTGCCAGCAGTGGATTCCCGGGGGGCGGCTACACCTTC
CASSGFPGGGYTF
>TRBJ2-5|NA|NA|TRBV18
TGTGCCAGCTCACCGTACGGAGAGACCCAGTACTTC
CASSPYGETQYF
>TRBJ2-3|NA|many|TRBV2
TGTGCCAGCAGTGAAGTGATAGTCCTACCGCCAGATACGCAGTATTTT
CASSEVIVLPPDTQYF
>TRBJ2-7|TRBD1|NA|TRBV5-4
TGTGCCAGCAGCTTGGAATTGGGACAGGGGATGCCCTACGAGCAGTACTTC
CASSLELGQGMPYEQYF
>TRBJ2-2|NA|many|TRBV7-3
TGTGCCAGCAGCTTACTCACAGGGTTCGGGGAGCTGTTTTTT
CASSLLTGFGELFF
>TRBJ2-3|NA|NA|TRBV18
TGTGCCAGCCAGAAGGCTGATACGCAGTATTTT
CASQKADTQYF
>TRBJ1-4|NA|NA|TRBV28
TGTGCCAGCAGTTTGAAAGGGGGAAAACTGTTTTTT
CASSLKGGKLFF
>TRBJ2-2|NA|NA|TRBV7-9
TGTGCCAGCAGCCCCACCGGGCCCCGAATAAACACCGGGGAGCTGTTTTTT
CASSPTGPRINTGELFF
>TRBJ1-2|NA|few|TRBV7-2
TGTGCCAGTAGAATCCGGGACGGCTATGGCTACACCTTC
CASRIRDGYGYTF
>TRBJ1-2|NA|NA|TRBV28
TGTGCCAGCAGAAGGGACGGGGATGGCTACACCTTC
CASRRDGDGYTF
>TRBJ2-7|TRBD1|many|TRBV12-3/TRBV12-4
TGTGCCAGTAGGGGGACAGACTACGAGCAGTACTTC
CASRGTDYEQYF
>TRBJ2-2|TRBD2|few|TRBV12-3/TRBV12-4
TGTGCCAGCAAGTCGGGACTAGCGACGAACACCGGGGAGCTGTTTTTT
CASKSGLATNTGELFF
>TRBJ1-1|TRBD1|NA|TRBV28
TGTGCCAGCAGTTCAGCCGCAGGGGGAGGGACTGAAGCTTTCTTT
CASSSAAGGGTEAFF
>TRBJ1-4|NA|NA|TRBV5-1
TGCGCCAGCAGAGGGATAGGTAATGAAAAACTGTTTTTT
CASRGIGNEKLFF